This T cell receptor (beta chain) is drawn from a study of shared clonotypes between healthy human individuals. Sequencing was performed with immunoSEQ multiplex PCR; in TCRdb, only in-frame clones are kept and a portion is missing. The sample lists about 2,500,000 clones; around 90% were seen once. The CDR3 is 12 residues long. Germline V gene sequence: CDR1 MDHEN, CDR2 SYDVKM. V lost 4 bases to trimming and J lost 5 bases, with 8 bases between them. This clone occurred a few times. This sample also contains other DNA sequences that code for the same CDR3. The chain is built from TRBV28 and TRBJ2-5; tentatively, D is TRBD1 (5 bases). The source material was naive CD4+ T cells sorted from blood. As for subset: CD45RA+ positively selected. This TCR was sampled from a man between 18 and 35 years old in good health. Here the CDR3 reads CASSSTVETQYF. In nucleotides, the CDR3 is TGTGCCAGCAGTTCGACAGTGGAGACCCAGTACTTC. Full variable domain (remainder filled in from reference TRBV28 and TRBJ2-5): DVKVTQSSRYLVKRTGEKVFLECVQDMDHENMFWYRQDPGLGLRLIYFSYDVKMKEKGDIPEGYSVSREKKERFSLILESASTNQTSMYLCASSSTVETQYFGPGTRLLVL.